This T cell receptor (beta chain) originates from a study of cytomegalovirus exposure and HLA in healthy donors. Across the study: Across 300 to 400 genotyped donors, about 81% landed in the Caucasian-associated ancestry cluster.

The CDR3 spans 13 residues. V lost 2 bases, J lost 3 bases, and 7 bases lay in between. Germline CDR1 SEHNR, CDR2 FQNEAQ (reference sequence). Notes on this clone: What it binds is not known. Other DNA sequences within the sample encode an identical CDR3.

Primers: 60 Vbeta forward and 13 Jbeta reverse. Clones were read by immunoSEQ multiplex PCR, and TCRdb kept only the in-frame ones, dropping some. Here the sample spans about 210,000 clones, over 80% being singletons. Study-level findings and limits: The study labeled more than 150 TCR beta chains cytomegalovirus-associated. A few chains tied to CMV proved CMV antigen-specific in vitro. Within the data, a cluster of highly shared sequence variants was likely a sequencing artifact.

Sequencing was carried out using PBMCs. The V and J genes are TRBV7-9 and TRBJ2-5; tentatively, D is TRBD1 (5 bases). The TCR was taken from a woman between 50 and 59 years old in good health and CMV-seropositive. CDR3 sequence (DNA): TGTGCCAGCAGCTTAACAGGAAAAGAGACCCAGTACTTC. Translated: CASSLTGKETQYF.